This T cell receptor beta chain came from a study of regulatory T cells in long-lasting Graves disease. CDR3 size: 15 residues. Trimming removed 4 bases from V and 5 bases from J; junction bases left unmatched: 4. Germline V lookup: CDR1 LNHDA, CDR2 SQIVND (reference sequence). Arm-PCR with iRepertoire HTBI primers amplified the CDR3 regions for these TCR beta libraries. Each CDR3 protein gets one entry after TCRdb re-called the multiplex PCR reads with MiXCR. The sample contains around 450,000 distinct CDR3 sequences, over 14% of which appear only once. Study conclusions and caveats: Persistent Graves' cases showed lower TCR diversity than newly diagnosed cases.

Time point denoted: newly diagnosed GD, antithyroid drugs for less than 3 months. PBMCs were the source of the RNA used for TCR sequencing. The sample holds a few counts of this clonotype. Its antigen is as yet unknown. A further study also used this sample, focusing on T cells in Graves' hyperthyroidism and ophthalmopathy.

The input for sequencing was peripheral blood mononuclear cells (PBMCs), taken at new diagnosis, from a patient treated with antithyroid drugs. The genes are TRBV19 and TRBJ2-1; the match to TRBD2 covers 11 bases. This clonotype was sampled from a woman in her thirties or forties with Graves disease. The CDR3 sequence: CASSTGLAVNNEQFF. CDR3 nucleotides: TGTGCCAGTAGTACGGGACTAGCGGTTAACAATGAGCAGTTCTTC.